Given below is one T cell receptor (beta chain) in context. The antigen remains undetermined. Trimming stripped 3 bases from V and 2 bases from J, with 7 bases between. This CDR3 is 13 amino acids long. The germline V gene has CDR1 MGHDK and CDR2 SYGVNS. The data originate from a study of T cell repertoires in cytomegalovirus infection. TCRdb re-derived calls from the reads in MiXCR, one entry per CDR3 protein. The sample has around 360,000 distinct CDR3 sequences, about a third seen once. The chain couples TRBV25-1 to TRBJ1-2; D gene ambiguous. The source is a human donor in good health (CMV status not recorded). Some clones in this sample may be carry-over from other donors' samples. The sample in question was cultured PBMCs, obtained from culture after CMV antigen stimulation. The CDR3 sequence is CASSDPPNYGYTF. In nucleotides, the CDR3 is TGTGCCAGCAGTGACCCCCCGAACTATGGCTACACCTTC.